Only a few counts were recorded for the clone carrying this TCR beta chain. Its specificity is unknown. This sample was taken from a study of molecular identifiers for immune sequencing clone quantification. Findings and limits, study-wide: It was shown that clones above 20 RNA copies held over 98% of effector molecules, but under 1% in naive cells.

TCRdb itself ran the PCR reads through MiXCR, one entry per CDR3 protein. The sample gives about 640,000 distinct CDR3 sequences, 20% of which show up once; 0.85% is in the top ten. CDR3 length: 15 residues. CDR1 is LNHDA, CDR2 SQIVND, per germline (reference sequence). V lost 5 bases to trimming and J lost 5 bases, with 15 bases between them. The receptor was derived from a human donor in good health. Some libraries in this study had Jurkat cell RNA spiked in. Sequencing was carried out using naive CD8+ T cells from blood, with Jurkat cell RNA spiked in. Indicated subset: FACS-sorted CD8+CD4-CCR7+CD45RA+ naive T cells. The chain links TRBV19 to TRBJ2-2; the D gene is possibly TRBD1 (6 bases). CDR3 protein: CASSPGTRGTGELFF. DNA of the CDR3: TGTGCCAGTAGTCCCGGGACACGGGGTACCGGGGAGCTGTTTTTT.